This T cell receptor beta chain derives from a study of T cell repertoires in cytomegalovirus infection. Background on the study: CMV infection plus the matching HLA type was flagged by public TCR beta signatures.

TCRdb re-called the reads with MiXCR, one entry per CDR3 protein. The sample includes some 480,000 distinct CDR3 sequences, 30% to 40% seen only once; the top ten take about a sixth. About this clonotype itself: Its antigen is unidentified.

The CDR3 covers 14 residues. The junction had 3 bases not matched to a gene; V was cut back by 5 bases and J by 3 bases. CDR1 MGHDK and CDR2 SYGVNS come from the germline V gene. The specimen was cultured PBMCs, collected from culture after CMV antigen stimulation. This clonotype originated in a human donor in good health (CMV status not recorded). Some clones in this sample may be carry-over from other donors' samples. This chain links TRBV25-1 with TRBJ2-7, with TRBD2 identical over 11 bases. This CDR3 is CASSRLAGFYEQYF. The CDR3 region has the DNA TGTGCCAGCAGTAGACTAGCGGGGTTCTACGAGCAGTACTTC.